This passage covers 18 T cell receptor beta chains from one sample sequenced in a study of blood T cell repertoires in COVID-19. Using immunoSEQ multiplex PCR, the repertoire was profiled, and TCRdb retains in-frame clones only, with some absent. This sample has some 230,000 clones, with roughly four fifths found just once. The sample taken for sequencing was peripheral blood. The receptors stem from a woman aged 50 to 60 with acute or convalescent COVID-19.

V usage is TRBV18 and J usage is TRBJ2-7, with 11 bases matching TRBD2. Trimming took 8 bases from V and 0 from J; bases not matched to a gene: 6. Germline-derived CDR1 and CDR2 are KGHSH and LQKENI. The CDR3 totals 15 residues. The CDR3 coding sequence is TGTGCCAGCGCGACTAGCGGGATACTCTCCTACGAGCAGTACTTC. This translates into CASATSGILSYEQYF.

The chain has TRBV6-5 and TRBJ1-1, with D unresolved. There are 13 residues in the CDR3. V lost 5 bases and J lost 1, with 8 bases in between. In germline, CDR1 is MNHEY, CDR2 SVGAGI. CDR3 residues: CASSLRQNTEAFF. For the CDR3, the DNA is TGTGCCAGCAGTCTTCGACAGAACACTGAAGCTTTCTTT.

The chain uses TRBV7-2 and TRBJ2-7, with TRBD2 as a possible D gene (6 bases). Germline V CDR1 and CDR2: SGHTA, FQGNSA. V lost 10 bases to trimming and J lost 4 bases, with 8 bases between them. The CDR3 spans 10 residues. CDR3 region: CAIGTYEQYF. CDR3 coding DNA: TGTGCCATTGGGACTTACGAGCAGTACTTC. The whole variable domain, filled in from reference TRBV7-2 and TRBJ2-7, reads GAGVSQSPSNKVTEKGKDVELRCDPISGHTALYWYRQSLGQGLEFLIYFQGNSAPDKSGLPSDRFSAERTGGSVSTLTIQRTQQEDSAVYLCAIGTYEQYFGPGTRLTVT.

The rearrangement uses TRBV19 and TRBJ2-5; 11 nucleotides align to TRBD2. With V trimmed by 3 bases and J by 2 bases, 5 bases remained unmatched. The CDR3 covers 16 residues. Germline assignment: CDR1 LNHDA and CDR2 SQIVND (reference sequence). CDR3 sequence: CASSMDLAGGQETQYF. DNA of the CDR3: TGTGCCAGTAGTATGGACCTAGCGGGAGGACAAGAGACCCAGTACTTC. Together with reference TRBV19 and TRBJ2-5, the CDR3 gives the full variable domain: DGGITQSPKYLFRKEGQNVTLSCEQNLNHDAMYWYRQDPGQGLRLIYYSQIVNDFQKGDIAEGYSVSREKKESFPLTVTSAQKNPTAFYLCASSMDLAGGQETQYFGPGTRLLVL.

The chain employs TRBV7-2 and TRBJ2-7, with 9 bases lining up with TRBD2. This CDR3 region has 13 residues. Germline V lookup: CDR1 SGHTA, CDR2 FQGNSA. Trimming at V came to 5 bases and at J to 3 bases, leaving 2 bases not matched to a gene. CDR3 loop: CASSRLADYEQYF. CDR3 DNA: TGTGCCAGCAGCCGACTAGCGGACTACGAGCAGTACTTC.

This clone was seen a few times. In DNA, the CDR3 is TGTGCCAGCAGTTACTCCATGCAAGCGGGGGGTACCTCGATAGGAGATACGCAGTATTTT. It encodes CASSYSMQAGGTSIGDTQYF. The chain employs TRBV6-2 or TRBV6-3 and TRBJ2-3, with 9 bases lining up with TRBD2. CDR3 length equals 20 residues. J lost 5 bases, V lost 0 bases, and 18 bases had no gene match. Germline values: CDR1 MNHEY, CDR2 SVGEGT.

V is TRBV4-1 and J is TRBJ1-5, with TRBD1 as a possible D gene (5 bases). This CDR3 has 18 amino acids. V was shortened by 8 bases and J by 6 bases, with 29 bases between the two germline ends. Germline V gene lookup returns CDR1 MGHRA and CDR2 YSYEKL. The CDR3 DNA reads TGCGCCAGCGCCGCGATGCAAGCGGGGTTGGGGGACGGTCAGCCCCAGCATTTT. The encoded protein is CASAAMQAGLGDGQPQHF.

The chain joins TRBV6-5 to TRBJ2-2, with 10 bases fitting TRBD1. From germline, CDR1 is MNHEY and CDR2 SVGAGI. This CDR3 has 13 residues. J lost 5 bases, V lost 6 bases, and 0 bases had no gene match. The CDR3 spells CASRDRGTGELFF. Written as DNA, the CDR3 is TGTGCCAGCAGGGACAGGGGGACCGGGGAGCTGTTTTTT.

V usage is TRBV19 and J usage is TRBJ2-3; the match to TRBD1 covers 7 bases. With 0 bases clipped from V and 2 bases from J, the junction kept 5 bases outside the gene matches. Germline values: CDR1 LNHDA, CDR2 SQIVND (reference sequence). The CDR3 contains 16 residues. CDR3 region: CASSIEQGSHTDTQYF. CDR3 sequence (DNA): TGTGCCAGTAGTATAGAACAGGGGAGTCACACAGATACGCAGTATTTT.

The genes are TRBV5-8 and TRBJ1-1, with a tentative D call TRBD1 (6 bases). V gave up 2 bases and J gave up 4 bases, with 9 bases separating them. CDR1 and CDR2 from the germline V gene are SGHTS and YDEGEE. This CDR3 region has 13 residues. CDR3 residues: CASSFSGATEAFF. CDR3 nucleotides: TGTGCCAGCAGCTTTTCAGGGGCCACTGAAGCTTTCTTT.

This chain links TRBV13 with TRBJ2-7; TRBD2 is a possible D gene (6 bases). The germline CDR1 and CDR2 sequences are PRHDT and FYEKMQ (reference sequence). Trimming left V 0 bases short and J 3 bases short, with 15 bases between. CDR3 length: 16 residues. Here the CDR3 reads CASSLGRWRGIYEQYF. In nucleotides, the CDR3 is TGTGCCAGCAGCTTAGGCCGCTGGCGGGGCATCTACGAGCAGTACTTC.

In DNA form, the CDR3 reads TGTGCCAGCAGCTCTCAGGGCAGCCCACAAGAGACCCAGTACTTC. The encoded protein is CASSSQGSPQETQYF. The V and J genes are TRBV4-2 and TRBJ2-5; D might be TRBD1 (5 bases). V lost 5 bases to trimming and J lost 2 bases, with 15 bases between them. The CDR3 sequence is 15 residues long. The germline V gene encodes CDR1 LGHNA and CDR2 YNFKEQ.

This clone was counted ten times or more. J is TRBJ1-5 and V is TRBV6-6; TRBD1 might be the D (6 bases). Germline V gene data show CDR1 as MNHNY and CDR2 as SVGAGI (reference sequence). The CDR3 spans 13 residues. V lost 11 bases and J lost 1, with 12 bases in between. The CDR3 protein is CASQGLSNQPQHF. The CDR3 bases are TGTGCCTCCCAGGGGTTGAGCAATCAGCCCCAGCATTTT.

V gene TRBV10-3 combines with J gene TRBJ2-3; tentatively, D is TRBD2 (5 bases). CDR3 length: 12 residues. Germline CDR1 is ENHRY and CDR2 is SYGVKD. Trimming cost V 10 bases and J 2 bases, with 10 bases left between them. The CDR3 sequence: CATGLDTDTQYF. CDR3 DNA sequence: TGTGCCACCGGACTTGACACAGATACGCAGTATTTT.

V is TRBV9 and J is TRBJ2-3; D unclear. The germline V gene has CDR1 SGDLS and CDR2 YYNGEE. Trimming removed 0 bases from V and 2 bases from J, with 7 bases in between. The CDR3 loop spans 14 amino acids. CDR3: CASSVGPVTDTQYF. As DNA, the CDR3 is TGTGCCAGCAGCGTAGGTCCCGTCACAGATACGCAGTATTTT.

The rearrangement uses TRBV6-5 and TRBJ1-5, with 8 nucleotides matching TRBD1. This CDR3 spans 15 amino acids. The germline V gene has CDR1 MNHEY and CDR2 SVGAGI. Trimming at V came to 2 bases and at J to 7 bases, leaving 7 bases not matched to a gene. Here the CDR3 reads CASSYAAGGGQPQHF. DNA of the CDR3: TGTGCCAGCAGTTACGCAGCAGGGGGCGGGCAGCCCCAGCATTTT.

The chain combines TRBV28 with TRBJ1-1, with a weak D call TRBD1 (5 bases). In germline, CDR1 is MDHEN, CDR2 SYDVKM. The CDR3 is made up of 14 amino acids. Trimming removed 6 bases from V and 10 bases from J, with 21 bases in between. The DNA of the CDR3 is TGTGCCAGCAGGCCCCCGGCGACAGCAAGGACAGCTTTCTTT. Translation: CASRPPATARTAFF.

J is TRBJ2-7 and V is TRBV7-2; perhaps TRBD2 as D (5 bases). Germline V gene lookup returns CDR1 SGHTA and CDR2 FQGNSA. V lost 5 bases and J lost 0, with 11 bases in between. There are 14 residues in the CDR3. The CDR3 loop reads CASSPMRVSYEQYF. For the CDR3, the DNA is TGTGCCAGCAGCCCGATGCGGGTCTCCTACGAGCAGTACTTC.